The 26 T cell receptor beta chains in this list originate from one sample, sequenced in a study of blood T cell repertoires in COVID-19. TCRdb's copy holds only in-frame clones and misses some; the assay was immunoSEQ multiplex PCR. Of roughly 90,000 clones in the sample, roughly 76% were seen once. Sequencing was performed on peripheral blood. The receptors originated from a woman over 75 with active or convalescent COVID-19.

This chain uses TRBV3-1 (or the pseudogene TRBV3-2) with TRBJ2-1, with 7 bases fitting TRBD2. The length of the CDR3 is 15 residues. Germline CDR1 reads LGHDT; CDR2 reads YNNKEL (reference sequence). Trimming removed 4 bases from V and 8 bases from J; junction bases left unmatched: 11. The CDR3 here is CASSPLGLVLDEQFF. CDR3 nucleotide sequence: TGTGCCAGCAGCCCTCTCGGACTAGTTTTGGATGAGCAGTTCTTC.

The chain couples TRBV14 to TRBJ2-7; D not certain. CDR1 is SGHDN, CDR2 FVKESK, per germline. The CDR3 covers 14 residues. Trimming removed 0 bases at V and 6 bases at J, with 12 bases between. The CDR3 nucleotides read TGTGCCAGCAGCCAAGAAACCCCTCACAGCGAGCAGTACTTC. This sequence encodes CASSQETPHSEQYF.

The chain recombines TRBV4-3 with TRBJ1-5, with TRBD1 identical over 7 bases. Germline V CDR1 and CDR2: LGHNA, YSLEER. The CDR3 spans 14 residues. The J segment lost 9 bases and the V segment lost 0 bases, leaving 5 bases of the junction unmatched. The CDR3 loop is CASSQEVRGTPQHF. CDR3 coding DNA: TGCGCCAGCAGCCAAGAAGTCAGGGGGACGCCCCAGCATTTT.

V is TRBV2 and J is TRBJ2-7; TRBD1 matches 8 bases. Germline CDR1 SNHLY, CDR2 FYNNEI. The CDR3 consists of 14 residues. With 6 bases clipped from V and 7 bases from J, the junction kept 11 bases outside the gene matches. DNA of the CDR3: TGTGCCAGCAGCATTCGAGGGACAGGCGATGAGCAGTACTTC. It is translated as CASSIRGTGDEQYF.

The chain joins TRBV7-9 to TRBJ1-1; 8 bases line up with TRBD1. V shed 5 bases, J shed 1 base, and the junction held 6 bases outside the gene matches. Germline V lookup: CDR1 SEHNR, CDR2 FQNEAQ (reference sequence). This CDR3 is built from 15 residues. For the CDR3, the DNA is TGTGCCAGCAGCCCGTGGACAGGGAGGAACACTGAAGCTTTCTTT. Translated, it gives CASSPWTGRNTEAFF.

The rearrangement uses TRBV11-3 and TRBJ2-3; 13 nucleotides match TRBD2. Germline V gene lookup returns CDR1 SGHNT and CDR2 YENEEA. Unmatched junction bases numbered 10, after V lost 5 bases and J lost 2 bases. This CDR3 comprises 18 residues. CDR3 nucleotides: TGTGCCAGCAGCCCCGGGACTAGCGGGGCAGGGGCCACAGATACGCAGTATTTT. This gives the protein CASSPGTSGAGATDTQYF.

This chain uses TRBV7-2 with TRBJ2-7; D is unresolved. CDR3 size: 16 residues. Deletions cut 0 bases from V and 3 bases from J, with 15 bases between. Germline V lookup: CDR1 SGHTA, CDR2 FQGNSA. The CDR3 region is CASSLATLTELYEQYF. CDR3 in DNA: TGTGCCAGCAGCTTAGCAACTCTGACGGAGCTCTACGAGCAGTACTTC. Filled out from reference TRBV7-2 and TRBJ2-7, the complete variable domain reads GAGVSQSPSNKVTEKGKDVELRCDPISGHTALYWYRQSLGQGLEFLIYFQGNSAPDKSGLPSDRFSAERTGGSVSTLTIQRTQQEDSAVYLCASSLATLTELYEQYFGPGTRLTVT.

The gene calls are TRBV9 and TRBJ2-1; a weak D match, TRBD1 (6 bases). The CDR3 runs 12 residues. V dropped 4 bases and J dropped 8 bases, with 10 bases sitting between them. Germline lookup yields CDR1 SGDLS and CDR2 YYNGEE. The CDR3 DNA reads TGTGCCAGCAGCATCAGGGGCCATGAGCAGTTCTTC. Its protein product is CASSIRGHEQFF.

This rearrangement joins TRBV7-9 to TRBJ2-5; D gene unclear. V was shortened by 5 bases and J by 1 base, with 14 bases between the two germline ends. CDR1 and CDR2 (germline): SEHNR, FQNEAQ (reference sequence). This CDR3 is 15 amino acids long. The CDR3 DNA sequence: TGTGCCAGCAGCAGCCTGCCGGCGGTCCAAGAGACCCAGTACTTC. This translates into CASSSLPAVQETQYF.

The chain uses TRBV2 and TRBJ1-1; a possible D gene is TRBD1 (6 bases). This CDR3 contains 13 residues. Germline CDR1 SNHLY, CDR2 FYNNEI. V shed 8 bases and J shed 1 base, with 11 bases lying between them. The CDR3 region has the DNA TGTGCCAGCCTATTGACAGGGAACACTGAAGCTTTCTTT. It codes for CASLLTGNTEAFF.

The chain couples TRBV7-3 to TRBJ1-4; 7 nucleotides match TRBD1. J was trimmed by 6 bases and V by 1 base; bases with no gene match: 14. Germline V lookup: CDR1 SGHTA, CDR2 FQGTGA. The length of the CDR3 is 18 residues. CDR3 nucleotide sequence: TGTGCCAGCAGCTTAAAGCCCCCGCGACAGGGCCAGGATGAAAAACTGTTTTTT. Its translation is CASSLKPPRQGQDEKLFF.

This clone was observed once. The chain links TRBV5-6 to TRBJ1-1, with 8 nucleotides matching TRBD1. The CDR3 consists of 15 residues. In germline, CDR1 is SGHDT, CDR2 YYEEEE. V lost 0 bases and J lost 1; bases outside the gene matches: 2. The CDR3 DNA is TGTGCCAGCAGCTTGGTAACAGGGGGGAACACTGAAGCTTTCTTT. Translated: CASSLVTGGNTEAFF.

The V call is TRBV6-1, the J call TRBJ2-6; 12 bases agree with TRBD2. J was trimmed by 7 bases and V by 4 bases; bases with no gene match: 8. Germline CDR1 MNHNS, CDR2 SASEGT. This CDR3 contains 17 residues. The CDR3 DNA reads TGTGCCAGCAGTGCGGGACTAGCGGGCGCTCGAGCCAACGTCCTGACTTTC. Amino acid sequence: CASSAGLAGARANVLTF.

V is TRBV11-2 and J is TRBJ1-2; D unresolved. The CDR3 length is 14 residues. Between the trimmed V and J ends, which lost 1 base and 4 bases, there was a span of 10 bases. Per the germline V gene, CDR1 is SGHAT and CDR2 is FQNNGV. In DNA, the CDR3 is TGTGCCAGCAGCTTAGGGGTGACGGGCTATGGCTACACCTTC. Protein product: CASSLGVTGYGYTF. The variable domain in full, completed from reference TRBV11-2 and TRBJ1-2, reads EAGVAQSPRYKIIEKRQSVAFWCNPISGHATLYWYQQILGQGPKLLIQFQNNGVVDDSQLPKDRFSAERLKGVDSTLKIQPAKLEDSAVYLCASSLGVTGYGYTFGSGTRLTVV.

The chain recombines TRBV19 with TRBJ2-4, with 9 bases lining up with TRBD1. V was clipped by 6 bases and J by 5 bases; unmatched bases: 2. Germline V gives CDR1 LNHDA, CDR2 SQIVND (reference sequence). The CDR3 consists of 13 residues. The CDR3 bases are TGTGCCAGTAGGAGGACAGGGGAAAACATTCAGTACTTC. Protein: CASRRTGENIQYF.

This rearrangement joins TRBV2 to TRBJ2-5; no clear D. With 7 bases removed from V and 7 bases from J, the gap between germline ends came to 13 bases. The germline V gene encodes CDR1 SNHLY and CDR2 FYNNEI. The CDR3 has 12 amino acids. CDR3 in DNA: TGTGCCAGCATGGGCCTCATTGGGACCCAGTACTTC. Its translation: CASMGLIGTQYF.

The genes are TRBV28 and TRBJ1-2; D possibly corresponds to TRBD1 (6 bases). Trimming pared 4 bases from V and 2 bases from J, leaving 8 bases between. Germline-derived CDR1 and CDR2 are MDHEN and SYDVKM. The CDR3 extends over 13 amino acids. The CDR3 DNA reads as TGTGCCAGCAGTTCAGGACAGAACTATGGCTACACCTTC. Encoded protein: CASSSGQNYGYTF.

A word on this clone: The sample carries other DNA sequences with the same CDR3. CDR3 sequence (DNA): TGCGCCAGCAGCTTTGGGGGAGGAGAGACCCAGTACTTC. Translating it yields CASSFGGGETQYF. This sequence joins TRBV5-1 and TRBJ2-5; weak D call: TRBD2 (6 bases). V shed 2 bases and J shed 4 bases, with 9 bases lying between them. Germline loops: CDR1 SGHRS, CDR2 YFSETQ. There are 13 residues in the CDR3.

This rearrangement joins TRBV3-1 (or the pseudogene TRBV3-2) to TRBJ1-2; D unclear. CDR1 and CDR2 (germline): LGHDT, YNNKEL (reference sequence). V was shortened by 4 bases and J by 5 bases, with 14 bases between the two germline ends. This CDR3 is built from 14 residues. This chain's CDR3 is CASSPRTTGYGYTF. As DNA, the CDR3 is TGTGCCAGCAGCCCACGAACAACCGGGTATGGCTACACCTTC.

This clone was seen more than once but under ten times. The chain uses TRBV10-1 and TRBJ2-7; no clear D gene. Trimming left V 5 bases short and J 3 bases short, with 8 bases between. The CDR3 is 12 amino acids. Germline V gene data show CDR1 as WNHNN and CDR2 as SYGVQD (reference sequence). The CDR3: CASSSRNYEQYF. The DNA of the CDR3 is TGCGCCAGCAGTTCTAGAAACTACGAGCAGTACTTC.

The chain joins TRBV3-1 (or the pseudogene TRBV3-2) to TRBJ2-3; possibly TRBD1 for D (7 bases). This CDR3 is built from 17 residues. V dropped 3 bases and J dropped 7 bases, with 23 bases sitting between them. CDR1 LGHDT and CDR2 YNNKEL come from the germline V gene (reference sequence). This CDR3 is CASSQEGAAIRGYTQYF. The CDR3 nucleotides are TGTGCCAGCAGCCAGGAGGGGGCCGCCATACGCGGTTATACGCAGTATTTT.

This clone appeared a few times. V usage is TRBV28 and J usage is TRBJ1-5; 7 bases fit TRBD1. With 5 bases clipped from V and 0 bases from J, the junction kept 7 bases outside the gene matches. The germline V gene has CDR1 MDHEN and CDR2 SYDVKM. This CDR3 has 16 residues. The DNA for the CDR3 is TGTGCCAGCAGTCGGGGACAGCCTTATAGCAATCAGCCCCAGCATTTT. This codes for CASSRGQPYSNQPQHF.

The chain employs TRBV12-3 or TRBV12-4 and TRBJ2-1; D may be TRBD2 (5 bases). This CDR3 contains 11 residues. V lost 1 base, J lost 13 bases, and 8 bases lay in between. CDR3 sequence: CASSLGGFQFF. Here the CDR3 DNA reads TGTGCCAGCAGTTTAGGAGGGTTCCAGTTCTTC.

The CDR3 DNA reads as TGTGCCAGCAGGTCTGACAGGGCGGCAGAAAAACTGTTTTTT. It encodes CASRSDRAAEKLFF. This chain links TRBV6-5 with TRBJ1-4; the match to TRBD1 covers 7 bases. This CDR3 has 14 amino acids. The V gene end was trimmed by 6 bases and the J gene end by 8 bases; junction bases not matched to a gene: 9. The V gene's germline CDR1 is MNHEY and CDR2 SVGAGI.

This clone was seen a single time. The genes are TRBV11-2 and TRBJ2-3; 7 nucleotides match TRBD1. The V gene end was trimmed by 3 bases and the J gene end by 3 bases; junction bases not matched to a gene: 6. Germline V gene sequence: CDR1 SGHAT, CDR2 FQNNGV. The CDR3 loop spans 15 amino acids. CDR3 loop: CASSFLGQLTDTQYF. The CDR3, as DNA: TGTGCCAGCAGCTTTCTGGGACAGCTGACAGATACGCAGTATTTT.

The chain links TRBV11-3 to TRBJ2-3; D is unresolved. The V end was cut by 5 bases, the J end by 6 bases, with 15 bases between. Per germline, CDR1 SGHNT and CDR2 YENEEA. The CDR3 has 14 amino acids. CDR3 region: CASSPAPSADTQYF. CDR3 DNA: TGTGCCAGCAGCCCCGCCCCCTCCGCGGATACGCAGTATTTT.